A selection of T cell receptor beta chains follows, all from one sample in a study of T-cell reconstitution after alpha-beta-depleted transplantation in children. TCRdb ran MiXCR on the PCR reads and lists one entry per CDR3 protein. Here the sample spans 450,000 to 600,000 distinct CDR3 sequences, about a sixth being singletons. The source material was PBMCs from the stem cell graft donor, sampled from the stem cell graft. The source is a human donor who donated a stem cell graft to a child with acute lymphoblastic leukemia. Each CDR3 is given with its conserved first and last residue. A D gene is named only where the DNA matches it firmly. Only part of the rows carry a size: once, few, many, or a class if the clone is expanded.

J gene: TRBJ2-1; clone size: -; D gene: -; V gene: TRBV11-2; CDR3 protein: CASSLDLWGLEDNEQFF; CDR3 DNA: TGTGCCAGCAGCTTAGATCTCTGGGGGCTTGAGGACAATGAGCAGTTCTTC
J gene: TRBJ2-1; clone size: few; D gene: TRBD2; V gene: TRBV5-1; CDR3 protein: CASSSRTSRGEQFF; CDR3 DNA: TGCGCCAGCAGCTCTAGGACTAGCCGAGGTGAGCAGTTCTTC
J gene: TRBJ1-1; clone size: -; D gene: TRBD1; V gene: TRBV10-2; CDR3 protein: CASSGQGVEAFF; CDR3 DNA: TGCGCCAGCAGCGGACAGGGGGTTGAAGCTTTCTTT
J gene: TRBJ1-1; clone size: few; D gene: -; V gene: TRBV27; CDR3 protein: CASIQLPGGTEAFF; CDR3 DNA: TGTGCCAGCATACAGCTCCCGGGGGGCACTGAAGCTTTCTTT
J gene: TRBJ2-7; clone size: few; D gene: TRBD2; V gene: TRBV20-1; CDR3 protein: CSARPRRTSGVFNSYEQYF; CDR3 DNA: TGCAGTGCTAGGCCCCGCAGGACTAGCGGGGTATTCAACTCCTACGAGCAGTACTTC
J gene: TRBJ1-1; clone size: -; D gene: -; V gene: TRBV12-3/TRBV12-4; CDR3 protein: CASSFKGDEAFF; CDR3 DNA: TGTGCCAGCAGTTTCAAGGGGGACGAAGCTTTCTTT
J gene: TRBJ2-3; clone size: few; D gene: TRBD2; V gene: TRBV5-5; CDR3 protein: CASRRWGGGGTDTQYF; CDR3 DNA: TGTGCCAGCAGACGATGGGGGGGTGGAGGCACAGATACGCAGTATTTT
J gene: TRBJ2-1; clone size: few; D gene: -; V gene: TRBV20-1; CDR3 protein: CSASGTTYNEQFF; CDR3 DNA: TGCAGTGCTAGCGGGACGACCTACAATGAGCAGTTCTTC
J gene: TRBJ2-1; clone size: few; D gene: TRBD2; V gene: TRBV29-1; CDR3 protein: CSVNDAGGSSYNEQFF; CDR3 DNA: TGCAGCGTTAACGATGCGGGAGGGAGCTCCTACAATGAGCAGTTCTTC
J gene: TRBJ1-1; clone size: -; D gene: -; V gene: TRBV9; CDR3 protein: CASAPGQLNTEAFF; CDR3 DNA: TGTGCCAGCGCTCCGGGGCAGTTGAACACTGAAGCTTTCTTT
J gene: TRBJ1-1; clone size: -; D gene: -; V gene: TRBV27; CDR3 protein: CAARGSSTEAFF; CDR3 DNA: TGTGCCGCAAGGGGTTCGAGTACTGAAGCTTTCTTT
J gene: TRBJ1-1; clone size: -; D gene: -; V gene: TRBV5-1; CDR3 protein: CASSLSHGDEAFF; CDR3 DNA: TGCGCCAGCAGCTTGAGTCACGGCGATGAAGCTTTCTTT
J gene: TRBJ2-3; clone size: -; D gene: -; V gene: TRBV9; CDR3 protein: CASSGQVTSTDTQYF; CDR3 DNA: TGTGCCAGCAGCGGCCAGGTAACTAGCACAGATACGCAGTATTTT
J gene: TRBJ2-3; clone size: few; D gene: TRBD2; V gene: TRBV7-9; CDR3 protein: CASSRLAAGNTDTQYF; CDR3 DNA: TGTGCCAGCAGCCGACTAGCGGCGGGTAACACAGATACGCAGTATTTT
J gene: TRBJ2-3; clone size: few; D gene: TRBD2; V gene: TRBV4-1; CDR3 protein: CASSQPISGRRRDTQYF; CDR3 DNA: TGCGCCAGCAGCCAGCCAATTAGCGGGAGACGAAGGGATACGCAGTATTTT
J gene: TRBJ1-2; clone size: few; D gene: -; V gene: TRBV6-1; CDR3 protein: CASMASFGVPGNYGYTF; CDR3 DNA: TGTGCCAGCATGGCATCTTTTGGCGTCCCGGGGAACTATGGCTACACCTTC
J gene: TRBJ1-1; clone size: few; D gene: -; V gene: TRBV7-9; CDR3 protein: CASSSRFLNTEAFF; CDR3 DNA: TGTGCCAGCAGCTCCAGGTTCCTGAACACTGAAGCTTTCTTT
J gene: TRBJ2-7; clone size: few; D gene: TRBD2; V gene: TRBV20-1; CDR3 protein: CSARDRGDSGYEQYF; CDR3 DNA: TGCAGTGCTAGAGATAGAGGGGATAGCGGGTACGAGCAGTACTTC
J gene: TRBJ2-1; clone size: once; D gene: TRBD2; V gene: TRBV7-8; CDR3 protein: CASSRSGTSGYNEQFF; CDR3 DNA: TGTGCCAGCAGCCGCTCCGGGACTAGCGGATACAATGAGCAGTTCTTC
J gene: TRBJ2-2; clone size: few; D gene: TRBD1; V gene: TRBV4-1; CDR3 protein: CASSQGDRVGPGELFF; CDR3 DNA: TGCGCCAGCAGCCAAGGGGACAGGGTGGGACCCGGGGAGCTGTTTTTT
J gene: TRBJ2-5; clone size: -; D gene: -; V gene: TRBV15; CDR3 protein: CATSSTRGSKGETQYF; CDR3 DNA: TGTGCCACCAGCTCTACCAGAGGGAGCAAGGGAGAGACCCAGTACTTC
J gene: TRBJ1-2; clone size: -; D gene: -; V gene: TRBV2; CDR3 protein: CASSEERNYGYTF; CDR3 DNA: TGTGCCAGCAGTGAAGAGAGAAACTATGGCTACACCTTC
J gene: TRBJ2-5; clone size: many; D gene: -; V gene: TRBV12-3/TRBV12-4; CDR3 protein: CASSLRDPGRETQYF; CDR3 DNA: TGTGCCAGCAGTTTACGGGACCCCGGACGAGAGACCCAGTACTTC
J gene: TRBJ1-1; clone size: few; D gene: -; V gene: TRBV29-1; CDR3 protein: CSVGDRQTEAFF; CDR3 DNA: TGCAGCGTTGGGGACCGACAAACTGAAGCTTTCTTT
J gene: TRBJ1-1; clone size: -; D gene: TRBD1; V gene: TRBV13; CDR3 protein: CASRVQGASGTEAFF; CDR3 DNA: TGTGCCAGCAGGGTACAGGGGGCTTCGGGCACTGAAGCTTTCTTT
J gene: TRBJ2-1; clone size: few; D gene: -; V gene: TRBV6-1; CDR3 protein: CASSGSGSYNEQFF; CDR3 DNA: TGTGCCAGCAGTGGTTCAGGGTCCTACAATGAGCAGTTCTTC
J gene: TRBJ1-5; clone size: -; D gene: -; V gene: TRBV10-3; CDR3 protein: CATTGGVSNQPQHF; CDR3 DNA: TGTGCCACAACGGGAGGAGTTAGCAATCAGCCCCAGCATTTT
J gene: TRBJ2-7; clone size: -; D gene: TRBD2; V gene: TRBV20-1; CDR3 protein: CSARGSAGGRTYEQYF; CDR3 DNA: TGCAGTGCTAGAGGCTCTGCGGGAGGGCGAACCTACGAGCAGTACTTC
J gene: TRBJ1-1; clone size: -; D gene: -; V gene: TRBV14; CDR3 protein: CASSQSGNTEAFF; CDR3 DNA: TGTGCCAGCAGCCAGAGCGGGAACACTGAAGCTTTCTTT